This record covers a single TCR beta chain. Antigen: not known. V was cut by 1 base and J by 4 bases, with 1 base left in between. This CDR3 has 11 residues. CDR1 and CDR2 from the germline V gene are MDHEN and SYDVKM. The data belong to a study of cytomegalovirus exposure and HLA in healthy donors. Study findings and constraints: Some TCR beta chains (approximately 180 of them) were listed as cytomegalovirus-associated.

The data were produced by immunoSEQ multiplex PCR, yet TCRdb's version contains in-frame clones alone and is incomplete. The data hold approximately 230,000 clones, with roughly 90% observed a single time. This receptor was obtained from a man younger than 35 in good health and CMV-seropositive. The sequencing sample was made of PBMCs. This chain uses TRBV28 with TRBJ1-1, with unresolved D. This CDR3 reads CASSLSTEAFF. For the CDR3, the DNA is TGTGCCAGCAGTTTATCCACTGAAGCTTTCTTT.